The clone carrying this T cell receptor beta chain was seen a handful of times. Participants reported their clinical history, and cohort assignment relied on those reports. In the authors' methods: Scientists estimated how many nucleated cells there were by amplifying reference gene primers. Produced via immunoSEQ multiplex PCR; TCRdb's table is partial and in-frame only. Clonal size and the V and J genes are those of that table, whereas D and trimming came from the DNA. The sample consists of approximately 170,000 clones, 75% to 85% of them appearing once. CDR3 length: 14 residues. Germline V gene data show CDR1 as WSHSY and CDR2 as SAAADI. V lost 2 bases to trimming and J lost 5 bases, with 12 bases between them. The data stem from a study of blood T cell repertoires in COVID-19.

The source material was PBMCs or T cells enriched from blood (not recorded which). The receptor comes from a man aged 40-55 years who had recovered from COVID-19. This chain uses TRBV10-2 with TRBJ1-1, with no clear D. DNA for the CDR3: TGCGCCAGCAGTGAGCAACTGACGGGTACTGAAGCTTTCTTT. Its translation: CASSEQLTGTEAFF.